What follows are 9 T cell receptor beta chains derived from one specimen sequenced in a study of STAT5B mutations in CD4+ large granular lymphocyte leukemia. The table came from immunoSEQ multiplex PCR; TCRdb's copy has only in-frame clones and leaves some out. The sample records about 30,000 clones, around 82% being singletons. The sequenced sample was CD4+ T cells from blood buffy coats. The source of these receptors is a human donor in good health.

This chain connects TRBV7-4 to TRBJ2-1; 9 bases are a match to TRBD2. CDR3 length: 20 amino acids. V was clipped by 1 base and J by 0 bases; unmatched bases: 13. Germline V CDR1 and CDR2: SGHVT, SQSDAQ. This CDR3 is CASSLGPKREDPCSYNEQFF. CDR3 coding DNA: TGTGCCAGCAGCTTAGGGCCGAAGCGGGAGGACCCTTGCTCCTACAATGAGCAGTTCTTC.

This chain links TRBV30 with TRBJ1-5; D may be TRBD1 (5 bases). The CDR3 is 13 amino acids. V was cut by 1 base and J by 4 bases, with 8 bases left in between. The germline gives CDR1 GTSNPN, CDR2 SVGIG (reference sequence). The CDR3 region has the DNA TGTGCCTGGAGTGGGGCAGGGAATCAGCCCCAGCATTTT. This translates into CAWSGAGNQPQHF.

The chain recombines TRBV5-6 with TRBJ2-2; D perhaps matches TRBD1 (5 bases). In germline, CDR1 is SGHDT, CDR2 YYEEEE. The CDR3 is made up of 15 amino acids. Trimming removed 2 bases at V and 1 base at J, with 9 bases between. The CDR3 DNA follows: TGTGCCAGCAGCTTCGAAGACAGGAACACCGGGGAGCTGTTTTTT. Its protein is CASSFEDRNTGELFF.

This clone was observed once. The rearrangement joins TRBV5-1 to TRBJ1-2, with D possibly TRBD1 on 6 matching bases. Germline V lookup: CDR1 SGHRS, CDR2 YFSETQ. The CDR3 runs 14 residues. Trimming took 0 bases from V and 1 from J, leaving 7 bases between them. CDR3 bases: TGCGCCAGCAGCTTGGCGGACAGTAACTATGGCTACACCTTC. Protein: CASSLADSNYGYTF.

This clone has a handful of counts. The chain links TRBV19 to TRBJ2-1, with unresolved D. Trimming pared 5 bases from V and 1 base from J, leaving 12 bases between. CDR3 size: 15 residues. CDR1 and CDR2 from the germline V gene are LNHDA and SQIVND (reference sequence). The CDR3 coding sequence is TGTGCCAGTAGTTCTTATCCGGTTTCCTACAATGAGCAGTTCTTC. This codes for CASSSYPVSYNEQFF.

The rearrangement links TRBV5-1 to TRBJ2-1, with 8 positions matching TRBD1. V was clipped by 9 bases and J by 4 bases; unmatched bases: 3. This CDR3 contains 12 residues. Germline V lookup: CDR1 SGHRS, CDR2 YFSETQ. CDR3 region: CATGTGYNEQFF. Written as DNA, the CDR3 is TGCGCCACCGGGACAGGTTACAATGAGCAGTTCTTC.

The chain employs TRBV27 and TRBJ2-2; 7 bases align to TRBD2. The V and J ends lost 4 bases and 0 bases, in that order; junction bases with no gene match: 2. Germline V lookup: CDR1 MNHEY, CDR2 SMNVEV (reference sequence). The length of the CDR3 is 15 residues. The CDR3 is CASSWSGTNTGELFF. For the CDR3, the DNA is TGTGCCAGCAGTTGGAGCGGGACGAACACCGGGGAGCTGTTTTTT.

The CDR3 sequence: CASGSTGGITGELFF. CDR3 coding DNA: TGTGCCAGCGGCTCTACGGGAGGGATCACCGGGGAGCTGTTTTTT. The rearrangement joins TRBV28 to TRBJ2-2, with TRBD2 matching over 8 bases. The CDR3 has 15 residues. V lost 8 bases, J lost 4 bases, and 9 bases stayed unmatched. Germline values: CDR1 MDHEN, CDR2 SYDVKM.

The CDR3 bases are TGCGCCAGCAGATCCAGGGGGAGTTCCTACGAGCAGTACTTC. It encodes CASRSRGSSYEQYF. This chain links TRBV5-1 with TRBJ2-5; 7 nucleotides line up with TRBD1. The J call may be incorrect, as the DNA end agrees better with TRBJ2-7. This CDR3 contains 14 residues. The germline V gene encodes CDR1 SGHRS and CDR2 YFSETQ.